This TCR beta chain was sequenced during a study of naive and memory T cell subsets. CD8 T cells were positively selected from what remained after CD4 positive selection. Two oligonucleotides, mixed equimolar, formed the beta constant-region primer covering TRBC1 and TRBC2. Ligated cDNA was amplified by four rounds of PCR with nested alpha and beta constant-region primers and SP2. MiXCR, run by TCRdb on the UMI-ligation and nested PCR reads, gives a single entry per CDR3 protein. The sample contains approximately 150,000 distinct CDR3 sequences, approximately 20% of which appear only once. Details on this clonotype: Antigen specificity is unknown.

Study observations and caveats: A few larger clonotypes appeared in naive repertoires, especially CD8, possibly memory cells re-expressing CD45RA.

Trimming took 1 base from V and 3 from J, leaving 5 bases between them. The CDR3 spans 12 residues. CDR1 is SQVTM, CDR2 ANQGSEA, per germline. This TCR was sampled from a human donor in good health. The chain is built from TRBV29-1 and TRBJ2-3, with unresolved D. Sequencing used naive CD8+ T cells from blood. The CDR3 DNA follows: TGCAGCGTTGAAGTAATGACAGATACGCAGTATTTT. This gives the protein CSVEVMTDTQYF.